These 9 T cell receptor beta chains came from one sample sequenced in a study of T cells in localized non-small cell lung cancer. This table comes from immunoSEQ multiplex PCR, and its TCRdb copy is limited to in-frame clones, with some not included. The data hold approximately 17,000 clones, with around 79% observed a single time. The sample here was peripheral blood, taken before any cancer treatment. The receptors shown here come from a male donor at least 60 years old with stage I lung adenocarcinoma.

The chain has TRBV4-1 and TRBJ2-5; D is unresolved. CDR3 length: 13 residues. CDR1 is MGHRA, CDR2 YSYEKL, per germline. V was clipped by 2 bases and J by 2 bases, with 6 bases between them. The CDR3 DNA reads TGCGCCAGCAGCCAATACAGTCAAGAGACCCAGTACTTC. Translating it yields CASSQYSQETQYF.

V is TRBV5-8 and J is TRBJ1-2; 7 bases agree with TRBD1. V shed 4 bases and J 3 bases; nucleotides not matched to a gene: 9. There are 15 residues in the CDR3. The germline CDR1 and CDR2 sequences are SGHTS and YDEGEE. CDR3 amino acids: CASSTADRTYYGYTF. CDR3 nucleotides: TGTGCCAGCAGCACGGCGGACAGGACTTACTATGGCTACACCTTC. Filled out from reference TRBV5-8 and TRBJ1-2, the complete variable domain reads EAGVTQSPTHLIKTRGQQATLRCSPISGHTSVYWYQQALGLGLQFLLWYDEGEERNRGNFPPRFSGRQFPNYSSELNVNALELEDSALYLCASSTADRTYYGYTFGSGTRLTVV.

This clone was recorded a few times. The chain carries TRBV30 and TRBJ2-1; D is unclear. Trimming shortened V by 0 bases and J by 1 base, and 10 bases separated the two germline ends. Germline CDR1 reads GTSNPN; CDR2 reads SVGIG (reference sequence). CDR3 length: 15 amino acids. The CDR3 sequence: CAWSVRGLSYNEQFF. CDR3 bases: TGTGCCTGGAGTGTACGTGGTCTATCCTACAATGAGCAGTTCTTC.

In DNA form, the CDR3 reads TGTGCCAGCAGCTTGTTCTCTGTGACAGCTGTCAGCTCCTACAATGAGCAGTTCTTC. Translating it yields CASSLFSVTAVSSYNEQFF. This sequence joins TRBV5-6 and TRBJ2-1; a weak D match, TRBD1 (5 bases). In germline, CDR1 is SGHDT, CDR2 YYEEEE. Trimming took 1 base from V and 0 from J, leaving 20 bases between them. The CDR3 runs to 19 residues.

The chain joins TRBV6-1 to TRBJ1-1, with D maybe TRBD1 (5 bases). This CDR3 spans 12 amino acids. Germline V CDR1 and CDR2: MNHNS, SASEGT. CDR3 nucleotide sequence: TGTGCTTCGCGCGACAGTCACACTGAAGCTTTCTTT. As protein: CASRDSHTEAFF.

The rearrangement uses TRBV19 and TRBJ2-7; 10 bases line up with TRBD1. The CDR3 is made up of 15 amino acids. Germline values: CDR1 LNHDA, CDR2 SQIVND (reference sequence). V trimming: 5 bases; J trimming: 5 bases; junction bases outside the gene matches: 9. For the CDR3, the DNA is TGTGCCAGTAGTGCCCCGGGACAGGGGACGAACGAGCAGTACTTC. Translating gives CASSAPGQGTNEQYF.

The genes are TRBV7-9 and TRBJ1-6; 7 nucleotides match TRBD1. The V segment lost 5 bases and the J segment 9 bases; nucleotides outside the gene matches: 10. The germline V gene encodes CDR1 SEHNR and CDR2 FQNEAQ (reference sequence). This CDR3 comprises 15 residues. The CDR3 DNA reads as TGTGCCAGCAGCCCCCCGGGACAGATTGTTTCACCCCTCCACTTT. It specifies CASSPPGQIVSPLHF. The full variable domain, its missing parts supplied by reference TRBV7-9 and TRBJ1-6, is DTGVSQNPRHKITKRGQNVTFRCDPISEHNRLYWYRQTLGQGPEFLTYFQNEAQLEKSRLLSDRFSAERPKGSFSTLEIQRTEQGDSAMYLCASSPPGQIVSPLHFGNGTRLTVT.

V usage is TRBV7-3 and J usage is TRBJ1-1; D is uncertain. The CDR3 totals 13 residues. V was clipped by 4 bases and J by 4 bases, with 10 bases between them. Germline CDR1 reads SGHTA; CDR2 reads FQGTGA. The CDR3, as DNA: TGTGCCAGCAGCTCAGGTTCGGGCACTGAAGCTTTCTTT. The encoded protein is CASSSGSGTEAFF.

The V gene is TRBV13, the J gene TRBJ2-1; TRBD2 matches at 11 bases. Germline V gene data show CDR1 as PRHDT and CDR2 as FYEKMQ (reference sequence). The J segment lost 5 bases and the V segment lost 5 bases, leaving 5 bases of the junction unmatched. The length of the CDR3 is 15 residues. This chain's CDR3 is CASSISGRADNEQFF. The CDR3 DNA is TGTGCCAGCAGCATTAGCGGGAGGGCCGACAATGAGCAGTTCTTC. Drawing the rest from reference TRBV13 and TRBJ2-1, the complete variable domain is AAGVIQSPRHLIKEKRETATLKCYPIPRHDTVYWYQQGPGQDPQFLISFYEKMQSDKGSIPDRFSAQQFSDYHSELNMSSLELGDSALYFCASSISGRADNEQFFGPGTRLTVL.